The entry below gives a single T cell receptor (beta chain) sequence along with its context. Antigen: not known. This sample stems from a study of PD-L1 blockade in urothelial cancer. General study findings and limits: Below-median pretreatment blood TCR clonality predicted better survival.

The CDR3 has 17 residues. The germline CDR1 and CDR2 sequences are SGHTS and YDEGEE. The V and J ends lost 6 bases and 4 bases respectively, with 20 bases between them. Here immunoSEQ multiplex PCR was the method, and the copy in TCRdb shows in-frame clones only, minus some. The profile shows about 26,000 clones, less than 90% of them singletons. The receptor's source is a man between 60 and 70 years old with urothelial cancer. The specimen was PBMCs, collected around atezolizumab (anti-PD-L1) treatment. V is TRBV5-8 and J is TRBJ2-6, with D possibly TRBD2 on 5 matching bases. CDR3 loop: CASTRGIRSVGANVLTF. The CDR3 DNA sequence: TGTGCCAGCACACGGGGAATCCGCTCTGTAGGGGCCAACGTCCTGACTTTC.